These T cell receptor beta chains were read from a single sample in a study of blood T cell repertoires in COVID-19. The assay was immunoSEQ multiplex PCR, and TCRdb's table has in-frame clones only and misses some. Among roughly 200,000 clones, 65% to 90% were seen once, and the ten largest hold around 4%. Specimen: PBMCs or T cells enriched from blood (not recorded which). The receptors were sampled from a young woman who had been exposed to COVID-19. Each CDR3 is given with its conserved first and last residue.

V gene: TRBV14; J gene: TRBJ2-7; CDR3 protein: CASSQGPAISNYEQYF
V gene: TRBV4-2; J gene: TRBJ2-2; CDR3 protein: CASRPGTLNTGELFF
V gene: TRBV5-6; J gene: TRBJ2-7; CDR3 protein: CASSFNAGAFEQYF
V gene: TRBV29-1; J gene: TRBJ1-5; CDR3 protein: CSAVSGFNQPQHF
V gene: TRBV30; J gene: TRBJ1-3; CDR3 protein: CAWSVAGNTIYF
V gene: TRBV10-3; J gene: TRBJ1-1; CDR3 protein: CAISEAGQGSTEAFF
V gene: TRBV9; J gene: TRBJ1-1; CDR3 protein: CASSPRGGLDTEAFF
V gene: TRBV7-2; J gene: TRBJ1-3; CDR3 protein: CASSYWTGGGNTIYF
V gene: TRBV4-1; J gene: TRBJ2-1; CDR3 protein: CASSLSTSGGAGEQFF
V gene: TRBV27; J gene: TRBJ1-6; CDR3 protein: CASSLTGDSPLHF
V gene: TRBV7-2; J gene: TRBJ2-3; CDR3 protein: CASSPRTSGVTDTQYF
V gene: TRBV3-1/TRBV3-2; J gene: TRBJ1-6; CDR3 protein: CASSQGGQFGSPLHF
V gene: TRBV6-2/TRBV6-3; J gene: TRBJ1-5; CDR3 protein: CASSYAGGHQPQHF
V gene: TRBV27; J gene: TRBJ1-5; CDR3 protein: CASSQDRVNQPQHF
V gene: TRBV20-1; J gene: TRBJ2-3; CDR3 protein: CSGRSTDTQYF
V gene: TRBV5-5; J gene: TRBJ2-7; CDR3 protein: CASSLRGDTTYEQYF
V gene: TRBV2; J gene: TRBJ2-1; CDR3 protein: CASSEHLYNEQFF
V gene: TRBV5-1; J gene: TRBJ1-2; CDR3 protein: CASSFPQGAVGYGYTF
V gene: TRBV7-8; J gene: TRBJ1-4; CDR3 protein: CASSLRQDPNEKLFF
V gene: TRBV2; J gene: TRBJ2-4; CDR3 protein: CASSRQGAQGNIQYF
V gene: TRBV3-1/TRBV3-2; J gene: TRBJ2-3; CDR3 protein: CASSPRVAGEGADTQYF
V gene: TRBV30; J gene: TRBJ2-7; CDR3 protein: CAWGQHGTYEQYF
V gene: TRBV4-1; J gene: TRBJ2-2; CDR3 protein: CASSQDLRLGRGNTGELFF
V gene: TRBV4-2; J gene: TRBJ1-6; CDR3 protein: CASSQESGGTSPLHF
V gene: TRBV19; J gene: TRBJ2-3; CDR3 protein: CASSRGASTDTQYF
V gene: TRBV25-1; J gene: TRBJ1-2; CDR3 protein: CASTLGGNGYTF
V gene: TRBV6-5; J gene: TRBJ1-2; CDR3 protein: CASSYSAYTYGYTF
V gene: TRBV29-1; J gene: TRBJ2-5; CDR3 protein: CSVGQGKETQYF
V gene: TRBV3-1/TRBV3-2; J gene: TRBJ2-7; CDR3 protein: CASSQGRYEQYF
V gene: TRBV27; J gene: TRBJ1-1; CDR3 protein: CASSWEGNLGTEAFF
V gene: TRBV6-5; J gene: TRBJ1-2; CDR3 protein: CASRDSSGEGYTF
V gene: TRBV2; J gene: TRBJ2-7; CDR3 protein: CASSQVYEQYF
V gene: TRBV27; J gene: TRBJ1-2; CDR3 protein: CASSLGWDLGYTF
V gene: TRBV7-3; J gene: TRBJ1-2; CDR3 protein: CASSLVPRTGGTNYGYTF
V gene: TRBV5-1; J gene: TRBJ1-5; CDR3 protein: CASSYADSLNQPQHF
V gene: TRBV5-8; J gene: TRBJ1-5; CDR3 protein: CASSLGRMGFSNQPQHF
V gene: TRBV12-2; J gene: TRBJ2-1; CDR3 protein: CASRPCRLGDEQFF
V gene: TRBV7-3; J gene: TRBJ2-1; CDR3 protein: CASSLGDEQFF
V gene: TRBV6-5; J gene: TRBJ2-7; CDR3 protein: CASSPTDTTPYEQYF
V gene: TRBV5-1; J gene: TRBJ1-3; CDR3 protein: CASSSTGGGNTIYF